The 2 T cell receptor beta chains below were found in one sample sequenced in a study of T cell clonotyping in hematopoietic cell transplantation. TCRdb keeps only in-frame clones here, not all; method: immunoSEQ multiplex PCR. There are roughly 5,300 clones in the sample; roughly 70% occur only once, and less than 30% lies in the top ten. The sequenced sample was PBMCs, obtained 180 days after allogeneic stem cell transplant. The source is a male patient between 45 and 59 years old who had an allogeneic stem cell transplant from an unrelated donor, so the T cells may come from the graft donor. Some clones in this sample may be carry-over from other donors' samples.

V usage is TRBV5-1 and J usage is TRBJ2-3; the D is unclear. V was pared by 4 bases and J by 2 bases, with 11 bases between. The CDR3 sequence is 14 residues long. Germline V gives CDR1 SGHRS, CDR2 YFSETQ. The CDR3 nucleotides read TGCGCCAGCAGCCCCGGGCAGGCCACAGATACGCAGTATTTT. Protein product: CASSPGQATDTQYF.

The chain is built from TRBV7-2 and TRBJ2-7; 10 bases fit TRBD1. The CDR3 consists of 15 residues. V lost 2 bases to trimming and J lost 4 bases; unmatched junction nucleotides: 5. Germline V gives CDR1 SGHTA, CDR2 FQGNSA. CDR3 nucleotides: TGTGCCAGCAGCTTACGGACAGGGGGTGAATACGAGCAGTACTTC. This sequence encodes CASSLRTGGEYEQYF.